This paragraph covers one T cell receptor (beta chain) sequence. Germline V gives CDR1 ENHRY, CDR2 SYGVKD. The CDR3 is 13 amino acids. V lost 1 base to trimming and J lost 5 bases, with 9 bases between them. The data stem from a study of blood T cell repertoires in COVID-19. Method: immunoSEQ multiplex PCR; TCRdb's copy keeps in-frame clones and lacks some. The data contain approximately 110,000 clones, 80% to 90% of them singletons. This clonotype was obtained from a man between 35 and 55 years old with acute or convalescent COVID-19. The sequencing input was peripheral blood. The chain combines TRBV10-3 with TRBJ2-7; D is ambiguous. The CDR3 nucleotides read TGTGCCATCAGTGAGTTTAACAGCCACGAGCAGTACTTC. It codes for CAISEFNSHEQYF.